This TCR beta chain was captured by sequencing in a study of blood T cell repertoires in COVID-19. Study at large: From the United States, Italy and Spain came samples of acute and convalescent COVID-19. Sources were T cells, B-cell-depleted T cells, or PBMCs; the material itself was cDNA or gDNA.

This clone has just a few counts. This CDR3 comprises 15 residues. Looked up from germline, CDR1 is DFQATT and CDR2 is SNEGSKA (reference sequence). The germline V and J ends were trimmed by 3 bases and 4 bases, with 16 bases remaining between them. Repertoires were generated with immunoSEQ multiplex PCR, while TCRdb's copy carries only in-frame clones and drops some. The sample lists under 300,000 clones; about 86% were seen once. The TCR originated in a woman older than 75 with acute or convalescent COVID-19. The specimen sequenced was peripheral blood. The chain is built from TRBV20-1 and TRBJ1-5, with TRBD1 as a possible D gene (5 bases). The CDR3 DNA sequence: TGCAGTGCTAGTGGCCCCGCGAAGGGGAATCAGCCCCAGCATTTT. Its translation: CSASGPAKGNQPQHF.